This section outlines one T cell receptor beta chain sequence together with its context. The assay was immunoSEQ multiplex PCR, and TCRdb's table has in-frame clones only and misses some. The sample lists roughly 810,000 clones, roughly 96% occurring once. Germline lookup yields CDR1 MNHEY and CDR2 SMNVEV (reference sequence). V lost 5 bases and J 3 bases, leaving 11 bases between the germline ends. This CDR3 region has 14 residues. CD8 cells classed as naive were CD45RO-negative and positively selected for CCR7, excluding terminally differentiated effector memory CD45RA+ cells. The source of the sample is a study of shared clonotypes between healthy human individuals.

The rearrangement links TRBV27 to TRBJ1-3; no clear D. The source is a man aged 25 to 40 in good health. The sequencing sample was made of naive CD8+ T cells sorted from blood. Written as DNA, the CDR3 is TGTGCCAGCAGTCCATTAGGCATTGGAAACACCATATATTTT. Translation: CASSPLGIGNTIYF.